The 23 T cell receptor beta chains below all came from one sample that was sequenced in a study of control samples from healthy donors and cancer patients. Assay used: immunoSEQ multiplex PCR; TCRdb lists only in-frame clones, some missing. The sample lists some 200,000 clones, around 94% seen once, with about 1.6% in the top ten. The sample consisted of blood. All receptors come from a man over 45 in good health.

The J gene is TRBJ1-1, the V gene TRBV5-1; D call uncertain. V was clipped by 5 bases and J by 8 bases, with 16 bases between them. In germline, CDR1 is SGHRS, CDR2 YFSETQ. This CDR3 contains 13 residues. CDR3 nucleotides: TGCGCCAGCAGTTTAATTTTGGGAGCGGAAGCTTTCTTT. As protein: CASSLILGAEAFF.

The CDR3 coding sequence is TGCGCCAGCAGCCGCGGTGGGAGCGGGGGCACAGATACGCAGTATTTT. It specifies CASSRGGSGGTDTQYF. V is TRBV5-1 and J is TRBJ2-3, with TRBD2 matching over 7 bases. Germline V lookup: CDR1 SGHRS, CDR2 YFSETQ. CDR3 length equals 16 residues. J was trimmed by 1 base and V by 4 bases; bases with no gene match: 9.

V and J are TRBV28 and TRBJ1-5, with D tentatively TRBD1 (5 bases). The CDR3 consists of 21 residues. CDR1 is MDHEN and CDR2 is SYDVKM in the germline V gene. V was pared by 1 base and J by 0 bases, with 25 bases between. Here the CDR3 DNA reads TGTGCCAGCAGTTTATACTTTTCGCCGGGACGTTTGATGAATAGCAATCAGCCCCAGCATTTT. Translation: CASSLYFSPGRLMNSNQPQHF.

CDR3 sequence (DNA): TGTGCCAGCACCCCGAACACAGGGGGCAATCAGCCCCAGCATTTT. Encoded protein: CASTPNTGGNQPQHF. The rearrangement uses TRBV6-5 and TRBJ1-5; 7 bases match TRBD1. The J segment lost 2 bases and the V segment lost 7 bases, leaving 8 bases of the junction unmatched. The CDR3 contains 15 residues. In germline, CDR1 is MNHEY, CDR2 SVGAGI.

The chain links TRBV27 to TRBJ2-5; 11 nucleotides match TRBD1. Germline CDR1 and CDR2: MNHEY and SMNVEV (reference sequence). The CDR3 contains 17 residues. J lost 2 bases, V lost 6 bases, and 11 bases had no gene match. The CDR3 here is CASSRTDRGHGQETQYF. CDR3 in DNA: TGTGCCAGCAGCCGGACGGACAGGGGGCATGGTCAAGAGACCCAGTACTTC.

This clone appeared once. The rearrangement uses TRBV5-1 and TRBJ2-7, with no clear D. Looked up from germline, CDR1 is SGHRS and CDR2 is YFSETQ. The CDR3 has 15 amino acids. V lost 0 bases and J lost 5, with 15 bases in between. The CDR3 loop reads CASSLVAPRVDEQYF. The CDR3 DNA reads as TGCGCCAGCAGCTTGGTAGCCCCAAGGGTGGACGAGCAGTACTTC.

This chain uses TRBV2 with TRBJ1-1, with 8 bases aligning to TRBD1. With 8 bases clipped from V and 0 bases from J, the junction kept 5 bases outside the gene matches. CDR1 and CDR2 from the germline V gene are SNHLY and FYNNEI. The CDR3 length is 14 residues. CDR3 nucleotides: TGTGCCAGCGGGGACAGGCTTATGAACACTGAAGCTTTCTTT. Amino acid sequence: CASGDRLMNTEAFF.

This clone was detected only once. This sequence joins TRBV7-8 and TRBJ2-5, with 13 nucleotides matching TRBD2. V lost 2 bases and J lost 0; bases outside the gene matches: 9. There are 19 residues in the CDR3. Germline assignment: CDR1 SGHVS and CDR2 FQNEAQ. The DNA of the CDR3 is TGTGCCAGCAGCTTAATTGGACTAGCGGGGGTAACGTACCAAGAGACCCAGTACTTC. Translating it yields CASSLIGLAGVTYQETQYF. The full variable domain, its missing parts supplied by reference TRBV7-8 and TRBJ2-5, is GAGVSQSPRYKVAKRGQDVALRCDPISGHVSLFWYQQALGQGPEFLTYFQNEAQLDKSGLPSDRFFAERPEGSVSTLKIQRTQQEDSAVYLCASSLIGLAGVTYQETQYFGPGTRLLVL.

This chain joins TRBV9 and TRBJ1-2; 9 positions agree with TRBD1. Germline CDR1 is SGDLS and CDR2 is YYNGEE. The CDR3 covers 14 residues. The V and J ends lost 4 bases and 5 bases, in that order; junction bases with no gene match: 6. The CDR3 loop reads CASSNLGQGYGYTF. CDR3 sequence (DNA): TGTGCCAGCAGCAACCTGGGACAGGGTTATGGCTACACCTTC.

The chain couples TRBV7-2 to TRBJ2-5; D unclear. In germline, CDR1 is SGHTA, CDR2 FQGNSA. The CDR3 totals 12 residues. Trimming pared 9 bases from V and 7 bases from J, leaving 15 bases between. CDR3: CASNLGSGTQYF. The CDR3 DNA sequence: TGTGCCAGTAACCTGGGTTCAGGGACCCAGTACTTC. The complete variable domain, with remaining parts taken from reference TRBV7-2 and TRBJ2-5, reads GAGVSQSPSNKVTEKGKDVELRCDPISGHTALYWYRQSLGQGLEFLIYFQGNSAPDKSGLPSDRFSAERTGGSVSTLTIQRTQQEDSAVYLCASNLGSGTQYFGPGTRLLVL.

The V call is TRBV28, the J call TRBJ1-1, with D unclear. Germline-derived CDR1 and CDR2 are MDHEN and SYDVKM. The CDR3 has 14 residues. V was pared by 5 bases and J by 1 base, with 11 bases between. The CDR3 is CASSRASTNTEAFF. The CDR3 DNA sequence: TGTGCCAGCAGTCGAGCCTCGACGAACACTGAAGCTTTCTTT.

The J gene is TRBJ2-5, the V gene TRBV6-5; D uncertain. The V end was cut by 2 bases, the J end by 5 bases, with 9 bases between. Germline V gene data show CDR1 as MNHEY and CDR2 as SVGAGI. The CDR3 is 13 residues long. The chain's CDR3 is CASSYPPTETQYF. The CDR3 DNA is TGTGCCAGCAGTTACCCGCCCACGGAGACCCAGTACTTC.

The chain uses TRBV7-9 and TRBJ2-3; 9 positions match TRBD2. CDR3 length: 17 residues. Germline V lookup: CDR1 SEHNR, CDR2 FQNEAQ (reference sequence). With V trimmed by 3 bases and J by 2 bases, 9 bases remained unmatched. CDR3: CASSLISLAGLTDTQYF. The CDR3 DNA reads TGTGCCAGCAGCTTGATTTCCCTAGCGGGGCTCACAGATACGCAGTATTTT. Drawing the rest from reference TRBV7-9 and TRBJ2-3, the complete variable domain is DTGVSQNPRHKITKRGQNVTFRCDPISEHNRLYWYRQTLGQGPEFLTYFQNEAQLEKSRLLSDRFSAERPKGSFSTLEIQRTEQGDSAMYLCASSLISLAGLTDTQYFGPGTRLTVL.

The rearrangement joins TRBV28 to TRBJ2-2, with TRBD2 as a possible D gene (7 bases). Germline V gene data show CDR1 as MDHEN and CDR2 as SYDVKM. V was pared by 4 bases and J by 4 bases, with 13 bases between. The CDR3 runs 15 residues. CDR3 sequence (DNA): TGTGCCAGCAGTTCCTTGAGGGGGGGCACCGGGGAGCTGTTTTTT. This sequence encodes CASSSLRGGTGELFF.

This clone has just a few counts. The chain has TRBV5-6 and TRBJ1-2; perhaps TRBD1 as D (6 bases). The CDR3 runs 16 residues. V shed 0 bases and J shed 4 bases, with 16 bases lying between them. The germline gives CDR1 SGHDT, CDR2 YYEEEE. The CDR3 DNA is TGTGCCAGCAGCTTGGGGGGAACAGGGATGGGCTATGGCTACACCTTC. It codes for CASSLGGTGMGYGYTF.

The V gene is TRBV2, the J gene TRBJ2-1, with a tentative D call TRBD1 (6 bases). Germline V CDR1 and CDR2: SNHLY, FYNNEI. There are 13 residues in the CDR3. V lost 4 bases to trimming and J lost 7 bases, with 11 bases between them. The CDR3 DNA sequence: TGTGCCAGCAGTGGGACAGCTTCGAATGAGCAGTTCTTC. It is translated as CASSGTASNEQFF.

The chain links TRBV15 to TRBJ1-1, with D perhaps matching TRBD1 (5 bases). This CDR3 region has 14 residues. The germline V and J ends were trimmed by 4 bases and 1 base, with 10 bases remaining between them. Germline CDR1 reads LNHNV; CDR2 reads YYDKDF (reference sequence). The DNA of the CDR3 is TGTGCCACCAGCATAACGCAGGGGAACACTGAAGCTTTCTTT. Its protein is CATSITQGNTEAFF.

The chain employs TRBV18 and TRBJ2-5; TRBD1 matches at 11 bases. Per germline, CDR1 KGHSH and CDR2 LQKENI. The CDR3 is 15 amino acids. V lost 0 bases to trimming and J lost 7 bases; unmatched junction nucleotides: 4. This CDR3 is CASSPPGQGVGTQYF. The CDR3 nucleotides read TGTGCCAGCTCACCACCGGGACAGGGGGTCGGGACCCAGTACTTC.

The chain uses TRBV28 and TRBJ2-7; TRBD1 is a possible D gene (5 bases). Looked up from germline, CDR1 is MDHEN and CDR2 is SYDVKM. The CDR3 runs to 14 residues. Trimming took off 2 bases at V and 5 bases at J, with 13 bases between the two ends. CDR3 DNA: TGTGCCAGCAGTTTAGGGGCTCTTGGAAACGAGCAGTACGTC. Translation: CASSLGALGNEQYV.

This chain uses TRBV28 with TRBJ1-2; perhaps TRBD1 as D (6 bases). CDR3 length equals 15 residues. CDR1 MDHEN and CDR2 SYDVKM come from the germline V gene. The V and J ends lost 2 bases and 4 bases respectively, with 14 bases between them. CDR3 region: CASSLGGPLIYGYTF. CDR3 DNA sequence: TGTGCCAGCAGTTTAGGGGGGCCATTAATCTATGGCTACACCTTC.

This chain joins TRBV28 and TRBJ1-1; D is undetermined. The V gene lost 2 bases and the J gene lost 1 base, with 11 bases spanning the gap. The CDR3 has 15 amino acids. Germline values: CDR1 MDHEN, CDR2 SYDVKM. The DNA for the CDR3 is TGTGCCAGCAGTTTAAGGATCAGCTGGAACACTGAAGCTTTCTTT. It translates to CASSLRISWNTEAFF. Supplemented by reference TRBV28 and TRBJ1-1, the full variable domain reads DVKVTQSSRYLVKRTGEKVFLECVQDMDHENMFWYRQDPGLGLRLIYFSYDVKMKEKGDIPEGYSVSREKKERFSLILESASTNQTSMYLCASSLRISWNTEAFFGQGTRLTVV.

This clone was seen once. This chain uses TRBV28 with TRBJ2-2; 7 bases are a match to TRBD2. The CDR3 is 15 amino acids. In germline, CDR1 is MDHEN, CDR2 SYDVKM. V shed 7 bases, J shed 2 bases, and the junction held 7 bases outside the gene matches. This chain's CDR3 is CASIRGLPNTGELFF. CDR3 bases: TGTGCCAGCATCCGGGGACTACCCAACACCGGGGAGCTGTTTTTT.

The DNA for the CDR3 is TGTGCCAGTGCAGACGGTCGAGATACGCAGTATTTT. It encodes CASADGRDTQYF. The chain combines TRBV19 with TRBJ2-3; D unclear. Trimming took off 8 bases at V and 5 bases at J, with 11 bases between the two ends. Germline values: CDR1 LNHDA, CDR2 SQIVND (reference sequence). This CDR3 comprises 12 residues. Together with reference TRBV19 and TRBJ2-3, the CDR3 gives the full variable domain: DGGITQSPKYLFRKEGQNVTLSCEQNLNHDAMYWYRQDPGQGLRLIYYSQIVNDFQKGDIAEGYSVSREKKESFPLTVTSAQKNPTAFYLCASADGRDTQYFGPGTRLTVL.